The following is a T cell receptor beta chain sequence with its context. Libraries were prepared by immunoSEQ multiplex PCR; TCRdb keeps only in-frame clonotypes and omits some of them. The sample carries about 34,000 clones, less than 70% recorded once. The record originates from a study of STAT5B mutations in CD4+ large granular lymphocyte leukemia. The CDR3 has 14 residues. Germline V gene sequence: CDR1 SEHNR, CDR2 FQNEAQ (reference sequence). The ends were cut back, 2 bases at V and 4 bases at J, with 9 bases in the middle. The V and J genes are TRBV7-9 and TRBJ1-5; D call uncertain. Sequencing was performed on CD4+ T cells from blood buffy coats. The source of this sequence is a human donor in good health. CDR3: CASSLRDTNQPQHF. As DNA, the CDR3 is TGTGCCAGCAGCTTAAGAGACACGAATCAGCCCCAGCATTTT.